This entry describes one T cell receptor (beta chain). Its antigen is not identified. Looked up from germline, CDR1 is SQVTM and CDR2 is ANQGSEA. The CDR3 runs 12 residues. Trimming took off 8 bases at V and 5 bases at J, with 12 bases between the two ends. TCRdb reprocessed the reads with MiXCR, giving one entry per CDR3 protein. The sample holds 900,000 to 950,000 distinct CDR3 sequences, 31% seen once. The sample is drawn from a study of T cell repertoires in cytomegalovirus infection. About the research overall: The authors used CMV epitopes that were HLA-C-restricted (recently identified) and HLA-B-restricted (well studied). Indications came from public TCR beta signatures; they pointed to CMV infection and to a matching HLA type.

General study points: Carriers of CMV and the relevant HLA type were discriminated by public TCR beta frequency. There were HLA-C-restricted CMV-specific TCR beta clonotypes dominating the ex vivo response.

V is TRBV29-1 and J is TRBJ1-4, with unresolved D. The clonotype originates from a human donor in good health (CMV status not recorded). Some clones in this sample may be carry-over from other donors' samples. The starting material was cultured CD8+ T cells from PBMCs, obtained from culture after CMV antigen stimulation. The CDR3 spells CSSLKGNEKLFF. CDR3 DNA: TGCAGCTCTCTGAAAGGCAATGAAAAACTGTTTTTT.